The 30 T cell receptor beta chains below were found in one sample sequenced in a study of vaccination and CD4 T cells after COVID-19. With the Oncomine TCR Beta short-read assay, DNA from cultured CD4+ T cells was sequenced. TCRdb independently ran MiXCR on the PCR reads; one entry per CDR3 protein. The data show around 10,000 distinct CDR3 sequences, approximately 61% seen once. Treatment in this sample: approximately nine-day PBMC culture with coronavirus spike peptide pools or control peptides (ViraFEST assay). Antigen specificity for these receptors is unknown. The sample comprised CD4+ T cells from blood, cultured in vitro. The source of these receptors is a human donor who had recovered from COVID-19.

In its sample, this clonotype was seen a few times. The V call is TRBV5-1, the J call TRBJ2-5; 9 bases are a match to TRBD1. In germline, CDR1 is SGHRS, CDR2 YFSETQ. The trim removed 0 bases at V and 7 bases at J, leaving 10 bases unmatched. The CDR3 has 16 amino acids. CDR3 nucleotide sequence: TGCGCCAGCAGCTTGGACCCCCCGGGACAGGGAGGGACCCAGTACTTC. It is translated as CASSLDPPGQGGTQYF.

V gene TRBV18 combines with J gene TRBJ1-5; 7 bases map to TRBD1. Germline trimming cut 4 bases from V and 5 bases from J; bases unmatched to any gene: 8. The CDR3 has 15 residues. Germline V gene data show CDR1 as KGHSH and CDR2 as LQKENI. The CDR3 DNA is TGTGCCAGCTCACTATACTTTGGACAGGATCAGCCCCAGCATTTT. It encodes CASSLYFGQDQPQHF.

V gene TRBV5-1 combines with J gene TRBJ2-2, with TRBD1 as a possible D gene (5 bases). Germline CDR1 is SGHRS and CDR2 is YFSETQ. Trimming took off 4 bases at V and 5 bases at J, with 9 bases between the two ends. The CDR3 is 13 amino acids. CDR3 sequence: CASSRGWTGELFF. CDR3 DNA sequence: TGCGCCAGCAGCAGGGGATGGACCGGGGAGCTGTTTTTT.

This clonotype came up a few times. This chain connects TRBV11-3 to TRBJ2-1; 8 nucleotides line up with TRBD1. The J call may be faulty, since TRBJ2-7 better matches the DNA end. The CDR3 has 16 amino acids. The germline CDR1 and CDR2 sequences are SGHNT and YENEEA. DNA of the CDR3: TGTGCCAGCAGCTTATCACAGGACAGGGTAATTGACGAGCAGTACTTC. This translates into CASSLSQDRVIDEQYF.

The chain couples TRBV5-1 to TRBJ1-1; TRBD1 matches 8 bases. V was pared by 1 base and J by 1 base, with 3 bases of the junction left unmatched. The germline gives CDR1 SGHRS, CDR2 YFSETQ. The CDR3 is made up of 15 amino acids. The CDR3: CASSLQGQENTEAFF. Written as DNA, the CDR3 is TGCGCCAGCAGCTTGCAGGGACAGGAGAACACTGAAGCTTTCTTT.

CDR3 residues: CASSRVKDEQYF. The CDR3 region has the DNA TGTGCCAGCAGCCGAGTAAAGGACGAGCAGTACTTC. The chain has TRBV7-2 and TRBJ2-7; D gene ambiguous. The CDR3 has 12 amino acids. Germline V gene lookup returns CDR1 SGHTA and CDR2 FQGNSA. V gave up 5 bases and J gave up 5 bases, with 10 bases separating them.

The chain joins TRBV5-1 to TRBJ1-1; D call uncertain. This CDR3 has 14 amino acids. V dropped 0 bases and J dropped 0 bases, with 6 bases sitting between them. CDR1 is SGHRS and CDR2 is YFSETQ in the germline V gene. CDR3 region: CASSLGPLNTEAFF. CDR3 in DNA: TGCGCCAGCAGCTTGGGACCGTTGAACACTGAAGCTTTCTTT.

The rearrangement links TRBV10-3 to TRBJ2-1, with 9 positions matching TRBD1. Germline CDR1 reads ENHRY; CDR2 reads SYGVKD. With 6 bases clipped from V and 5 bases from J, the junction kept 14 bases outside the gene matches. The CDR3 consists of 17 residues. DNA for the CDR3: TGTGCCATCAGGCCGAACCGGGGACAGGGAACTGACAATGAGCAGTTCTTC. Protein product: CAIRPNRGQGTDNEQFF.

This chain joins TRBV7-9 and TRBJ2-1, with 7 bases matching TRBD2. The length of the CDR3 is 14 residues. The ends lost 2 bases at V and 8 bases at J; junction bases unmatched: 6. The germline CDR1 and CDR2 sequences are SEHNR and FQNEAQ (reference sequence). The chain's CDR3 is CASSLTGGSDEQFF. In DNA form, the CDR3 reads TGTGCCAGCAGCTTAACCGGGGGGAGCGATGAGCAGTTCTTC.

The chain couples TRBV15 to TRBJ1-1, with unresolved D. CDR3 length: 15 amino acids. CDR1 is LNHNV, CDR2 YYDKDF, per germline (reference sequence). V dropped 0 bases and J dropped 1 base, with 9 bases sitting between them. CDR3 coding DNA: TGTGCCACCAGCAGAGACCGGGTGGCGAACACTGAAGCTTTCTTT. Its translation: CATSRDRVANTEAFF.

CDR3 in DNA: TGTGCCAGCAGCCCGGGTAGTCTGACTGAAGCTTTCTTT. Encoded protein: CASSPGSLTEAFF. This chain joins TRBV11-3 and TRBJ1-1; D not resolved. Between the trimmed V and J ends, which lost 5 bases and 5 bases, there was a span of 12 bases. CDR3 length: 13 residues. Germline CDR1 reads SGHNT; CDR2 reads YENEEA.

The V gene is TRBV7-2, the J gene TRBJ2-5; the D is unclear. The CDR3 has 13 residues. CDR1 and CDR2 (germline): SGHTA, FQGNSA. Between the trimmed V and J ends, which lost 3 bases and 3 bases, there was a span of 8 bases. CDR3 region: CASSLGNKETQYF. The CDR3 DNA reads TGTGCCAGCAGCTTGGGCAACAAAGAGACCCAGTACTTC.

This clonotype has a single count. The chain employs TRBV12-3 or TRBV12-4 and TRBJ1-2, with no clear D. Between the trimmed V and J ends, which lost 1 base and 4 bases, there was a span of 13 bases. The CDR3 spans 15 residues. The CDR3 DNA reads TGTGCCAGCAGTTTAGAAGGTAGGACGGGCTATGGCTACACCTTC. Protein: CASSLEGRTGYGYTF.

This chain connects TRBV6-1 to TRBJ2-5; 8 nucleotides agree with TRBD1. Germline CDR1 MNHNS, CDR2 SASEGT. The J segment lost 5 bases and the V segment lost 6 bases, leaving 2 bases of the junction unmatched. The length of the CDR3 is 12 residues. As DNA, the CDR3 is TGTGCCAGCAGAAGGACAGGGGAGACCCAGTACTTC. Translation gives CASRRTGETQYF.

The V gene is TRBV11-1, the J gene TRBJ1-4; 9 nucleotides agree with TRBD1. This CDR3 is built from 15 residues. Germline V lookup: CDR1 SGHAT, CDR2 FQDESV (reference sequence). After removal of 0 bases from V and 5 bases from J, the junction contained 1 base not matched to a gene. This CDR3 is CASSLAGTGNEKLFF. The CDR3 DNA is TGTGCCAGCAGCTTAGCCGGGACAGGGAATGAAAAACTGTTTTTT.

The genes are TRBV5-4 and TRBJ2-4; the match to TRBD2 covers 10 bases. The trim removed 1 base at V and 8 bases at J, leaving 9 bases unmatched. Germline loops: CDR1 SGHNT, CDR2 YYREEE (reference sequence). CDR3 size: 16 residues. The CDR3 DNA reads TGTGCCAGCAGCTTGAAAACTAGCGGGGCCATCGACATTCAGTACTTC. Amino acid sequence: CASSLKTSGAIDIQYF.

The chain recombines TRBV20-1 with TRBJ2-1; 10 bases line up with TRBD2. This CDR3 region has 15 residues. J was trimmed by 1 base and V by 5 bases; bases with no gene match: 5. CDR1 is DFQATT and CDR2 is SNEGSKA in the germline V gene (reference sequence). The CDR3 protein is CSAPERGGSYNEQFF. CDR3 sequence (DNA): TGCAGTGCTCCCGAGCGGGGGGGGTCCTACAATGAGCAGTTCTTC.

V is TRBV10-1 and J is TRBJ2-7; tentative D call: TRBD1 (6 bases). The CDR3 totals 14 residues. The germline V and J ends were trimmed by 3 bases and 2 bases, with 11 bases remaining between them. CDR1 is WNHNN and CDR2 is SYGVQD in the germline V gene (reference sequence). The CDR3 DNA is TGCGCCAGCAGTGATCACAGGGCGGCCTACGAGCAGTACTTC. Protein product: CASSDHRAAYEQYF.

The chain couples TRBV5-4 to TRBJ2-5; D is uncertain. Trimming took off 0 bases at V and 4 bases at J, with 10 bases between the two ends. The germline V gene encodes CDR1 SGHNT and CDR2 YYREEE (reference sequence). This CDR3 is built from 14 residues. The CDR3 is CASSLARLGETQYF. The DNA of the CDR3 is TGTGCCAGCAGCTTGGCCAGATTGGGAGAGACCCAGTACTTC.

This chain joins TRBV5-1 and TRBJ2-7; unclear D gene. This CDR3 has 15 residues. Trimming removed 0 bases at V and 0 bases at J, with 10 bases between. Germline values: CDR1 SGHRS, CDR2 YFSETQ. The CDR3 bases are TGCGCCAGCAGCTTGGAGTCCGCCTCCTCCTACGAGCAGTACTTC. This translates into CASSLESASSYEQYF. Using reference TRBV5-1 and TRBJ2-7 for the parts outside the CDR3, the full variable domain is KAGVTQTPRYLIKTRGQQVTLSCSPISGHRSVSWYQQTPGQGLQFLFEYFSETQRNKGNFPGRFSGRQFSNSRSEMNVSTLELGDSALYLCASSLESASSYEQYFGPGTRLTVT.

The genes are TRBV25-1 and TRBJ1-1, with a possible D match to TRBD1 (5 bases). The CDR3 length is 15 residues. V gave up 2 bases and J gave up 9 bases, with 19 bases separating them. In germline, CDR1 is MGHDK, CDR2 SYGVNS. CDR3 in amino acids: CASSEKKTPGLQAFF. CDR3 in DNA: TGTGCCAGCAGTGAAAAGAAAACTCCGGGACTGCAAGCTTTCTTT.

The chain couples TRBV18 to TRBJ1-2, with D possibly matching TRBD1 (5 bases). Germline V gene data show CDR1 as KGHSH and CDR2 as LQKENI. The CDR3 extends over 14 amino acids. V was cut by 3 bases and J by 4 bases, with 12 bases left in between. CDR3 coding DNA: TGTGCCAGCTCACCGGAGAGGGGAGGCTATGGCTACACCTTC. Translating it yields CASSPERGGYGYTF.

This clonotype has only a few counts. Here the CDR3 reads CATSGTEERGQPQHF. The CDR3, as DNA: TGTGCCACCAGCGGGACCGAGGAACGGGGTCAGCCCCAGCATTTT. The rearrangement joins TRBV24-1 to TRBJ1-5, with D tentatively TRBD1 (5 bases). Germline CDR1 KGHDR, CDR2 SFDVKD. Deletions cut 7 bases from V and 6 bases from J, with 18 bases between. The CDR3 covers 15 residues.

The V gene is TRBV25-1, the J gene TRBJ1-2; D is possibly TRBD1 (6 bases). V lost 8 bases and J lost 2, with 21 bases in between. The CDR3 extends over 16 amino acids. The germline V gene encodes CDR1 MGHDK and CDR2 SYGVNS. The CDR3 loop is CASAPNRDTRNYGYTF. In nucleotides, the CDR3 is TGTGCCAGCGCACCCAACCGGGACACCCGAAACTATGGCTACACCTTC.

The V gene is TRBV2, the J gene TRBJ2-5; D may be TRBD2 (6 bases). Germline-derived CDR1 and CDR2 are SNHLY and FYNNEI. V was clipped by 3 bases and J by 4 bases, with 9 bases between them. CDR3 length: 13 residues. The CDR3 protein is CASSEAGRETQYF. The DNA of the CDR3 is TGTGCCAGCAGTGAGGCGGGGAGAGAGACCCAGTACTTC.

This chain connects TRBV7-9 to TRBJ2-5; no definite D call. CDR1 is SEHNR, CDR2 FQNEAQ, per germline (reference sequence). Trimming left V 5 bases short and J 5 bases short, with 6 bases between. CDR3 length equals 11 residues. The CDR3 region has the DNA TGTGCCAGCAGCAGTAGGGAGACCCAGTACTTC. As protein: CASSSRETQYF. Combining the CDR3 with reference TRBV7-9 and TRBJ2-5 gives the whole variable domain DTGVSQNPRHKITKRGQNVTFRCDPISEHNRLYWYRQTLGQGPEFLTYFQNEAQLEKSRLLSDRFSAERPKGSFSTLEIQRTEQGDSAMYLCASSSRETQYFGPGTRLLVL.

J is TRBJ2-1 and V is TRBV6-1, with D maybe TRBD2 (6 bases). The ends were cut back, 5 bases at V and 1 base at J, with 12 bases in the middle. The germline CDR1 and CDR2 sequences are MNHNS and SASEGT. This CDR3 comprises 15 residues. This CDR3 reads CASSRGTASYNEQFF. The CDR3 bases are TGTGCCAGCAGTCGCGGGACGGCGTCCTACAATGAGCAGTTCTTC.

The chain joins TRBV15 to TRBJ2-7; 10 bases align to TRBD1. Germline loops: CDR1 LNHNV, CDR2 YYDKDF (reference sequence). Trimming at V came to 5 bases and at J to 2 bases, leaving 9 bases not matched to a gene. CDR3 length equals 16 residues. The CDR3 is CATSGPEGQGAYEQYF. DNA of the CDR3: TGTGCCACCAGCGGTCCTGAAGGACAGGGGGCCTACGAGCAGTACTTC.

This clonotype was seen only a few times. The J gene is TRBJ1-1, the V gene TRBV30; 7 bases are shared with TRBD1. The CDR3 runs to 16 residues. Per germline, CDR1 GTSNPN and CDR2 SVGIG (reference sequence). J gave up 1 base and V 2 bases, and 10 bases lay outside the gene matches. The CDR3 sequence: CAWSRGVTGRNTEAFF. The CDR3 DNA sequence: TGTGCCTGGAGTAGGGGGGTGACAGGGCGGAACACTGAAGCTTTCTTT.

The gene calls are TRBV6-5 and TRBJ1-1; D not resolved. This CDR3 spans 13 amino acids. V was cut by 3 bases and J by 1 base, with 6 bases left in between. Germline CDR1 MNHEY, CDR2 SVGAGI. CDR3 nucleotide sequence: TGTGCCAGCAGTTATTCACGGAACACTGAAGCTTTCTTT. Its protein is CASSYSRNTEAFF.